Presented here are 7 T cell receptor beta chains from one specimen sequenced in a study of shared clonotypes between healthy human individuals. TCRdb's table, derived via immunoSEQ multiplex PCR, lists solely in-frame clones and lacks some. In the table there are approximately 2.5 million clones, around nine tenths of which are singletons. The sample consisted of naive CD4+ T cells sorted from blood. Subset: CD45RA+ positively selected. These receptor sequences come from a man between 18 and 35 years old in good health.

V usage is TRBV5-6 and J usage is TRBJ1-5; TRBD1 is a possible D gene (6 bases). The CDR3 has 16 residues. CDR1 SGHDT and CDR2 YYEEEE come from the germline V gene. V lost 0 bases, J lost 2 bases, and 12 bases lay in between. The CDR3 DNA follows: TGTGCCAGCAGCTTGGCAGGGGCCTGGGGCAATCAGCCCCAGCATTTT. It codes for CASSLAGAWGNQPQHF.

The gene calls are TRBV7-9 and TRBJ2-1; TRBD2 is a possible D gene (6 bases). Trimming cost V 2 bases and J 10 bases, with 27 bases left between them. The CDR3 has 18 amino acids. CDR1 SEHNR and CDR2 FQNEAQ come from the germline V gene (reference sequence). In DNA, the CDR3 is TGTGCCAGCAGCTTAACGGGATTGGCGGGATTTCCCCCAGGCGAGCAGTTCTTC. This gives the protein CASSLTGLAGFPPGEQFF.

In the case of this clone: This CDR3 is also generated by other DNA sequences in the sample. The J gene is TRBJ2-7, the V gene TRBV18, with TRBD1 matching over 11 bases. V lost 0 bases, J lost 5 bases, and 3 bases stayed unmatched. The CDR3 has 15 amino acids. Germline V CDR1 and CDR2: KGHSH, LQKENI. CDR3 protein: CASSPPGQGGNEQYF. DNA for the CDR3: TGTGCCAGCTCACCACCGGGACAGGGGGGCAACGAGCAGTACTTC.

This clone was counted a single time. The V call is TRBV18, the J call TRBJ1-5; D may be TRBD1 (5 bases). The germline V gene has CDR1 KGHSH and CDR2 LQKENI. The CDR3 totals 16 residues. Trimming left V 0 bases short and J 1 base short, with 10 bases between. This CDR3 is CASSPPERGSNQPQHF. CDR3 nucleotide sequence: TGTGCCAGCTCACCACCAGAGAGGGGAAGCAATCAGCCCCAGCATTTT.

The chain employs TRBV6-1 and TRBJ1-2; 8 bases map to TRBD1. The junction had 6 bases not matched to a gene; V was cut back by 7 bases and J by 2 bases. This CDR3 region has 14 residues. Germline V lookup: CDR1 MNHNS, CDR2 SASEGT. CDR3 DNA sequence: TGTGCCAGCATTCTCGGACAGGGCAACTATGGCTACACCTTC. Its protein product is CASILGQGNYGYTF.

Notes on this clone: An end of the junction does not agree with germline; a read error may underlie this. The V and J genes are TRBV7-2 and TRBJ2-3; 14 bases map to TRBD2. This CDR3 region has 20 residues. Per the germline V gene, CDR1 is SGHTA and CDR2 is FQGNSA. The CDR3, as DNA: TGTGCCAGCAGCCTAGCCGGACTAGCGGGGGGCCGGCAGGGCGCAGATACGCAGTATTTT. This sequence encodes CASSLAGLAGGRQGADTQYF. Using reference TRBV7-2 and TRBJ2-3 for the parts outside the CDR3, the full variable domain is GAGVSQSPSNKVTEKGKDVELRCDPISGHTALYWYRQSLGQGLEFLIYFQGNSAPDKSGLPSDRFSAERTGGSVSTLTIQRTQQEDSAVYLCASSLAGLAGGRQGADTQYFGPGTRLTVL.

This chain joins TRBV7-9 and TRBJ2-5; 9 nucleotides align to TRBD2. Germline V gene data show CDR1 as SEHNR and CDR2 as FQNEAQ (reference sequence). The CDR3 covers 16 residues. Unmatched junction bases numbered 10, after V lost 5 bases and J lost 3 bases. The CDR3 coding sequence is TGTGCCAGCAGCCCGACTAGCGGTTCATTTAAAGAGACCCAGTACTTC. This sequence encodes CASSPTSGSFKETQYF.